This T cell receptor (beta chain) was retrieved from a study of T cells in Graves' hyperthyroidism and ophthalmopathy. Researchers defined stable Graves' hyperthyroidism as no ophthalmopathy progression within 18 months. Thyroid ultrasound and orbital computed tomography, with clinical symptoms and serum thyroxine and TRAb, informed diagnoses. The authors took PBMCs from roughly 9.3 ml fresh peripheral blood. General observations from the study: Most thyroid clonotypes that were expanded above 0.001 also turned up in blood.

Worth noting for this clonotype: The target antigen is unknown.

Trimming at V came to 4 bases and at J to 2 bases, leaving 6 bases not matched to a gene. There are 15 residues in the CDR3. Germline V gene sequence: CDR1 SGHAT, CDR2 FQNNGV. The TCR beta CDR3 regions underwent amplification using RNA transcripts as the source. HTBI primers were employed in a first-round RT-PCR of the TCR CDR3. TCRdb called the multiplex PCR reads again in MiXCR, with one record for every CDR3 protein. The sample holds about 400,000 distinct CDR3 sequences; approximately 13% are singletons and the top ten take around a tenth. The receptor comes from a young woman with Graves' hyperthyroidism. Sequencing input: blood. The V and J genes are TRBV11-2 and TRBJ2-7; TRBD1 matches at 9 bases. CDR3 nucleotides: TGTGCCAGCAGCTCCTACAGGGGGCAGGCCTACGAGCAGTACTTC. This codes for CASSSYRGQAYEQYF.